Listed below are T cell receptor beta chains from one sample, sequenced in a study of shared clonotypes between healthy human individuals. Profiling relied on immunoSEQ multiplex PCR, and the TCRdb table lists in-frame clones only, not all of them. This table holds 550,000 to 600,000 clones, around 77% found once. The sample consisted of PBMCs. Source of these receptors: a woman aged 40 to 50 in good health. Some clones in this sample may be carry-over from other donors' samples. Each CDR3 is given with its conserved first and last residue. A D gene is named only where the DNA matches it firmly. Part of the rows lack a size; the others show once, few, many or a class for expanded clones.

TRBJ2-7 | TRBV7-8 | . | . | TGTGCCAGCAGCTTAAGGGACTCAACATCCTACGAGCAGTACTTC | CASSLRDSTSYEQYF
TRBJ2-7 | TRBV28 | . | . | TGTGCCAGCAGTTTATCCCGAGGGGAGCAGTACTTC | CASSLSRGEQYF
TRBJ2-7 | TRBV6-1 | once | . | TGTGCCAGCAGTGGAACGGGGGGCTCGTTGTACGAGCAGTACTTC | CASSGTGGSLYEQYF
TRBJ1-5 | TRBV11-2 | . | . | TGTGCCAGCAGCGAGGGGAGAAGCAATCAGCCCCAGCATTTT | CASSEGRSNQPQHF
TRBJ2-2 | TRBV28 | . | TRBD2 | TGTGCCAGCAGCCCCGGGGGGGCCACGGAAAACACCGGGGAGCTGTTTTTT | CASSPGGATENTGELFF
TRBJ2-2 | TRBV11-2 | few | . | TGTGCCAGCAGCTTGGGAAATTCTTACACCGGGGAGCTGTTTTTT | CASSLGNSYTGELFF
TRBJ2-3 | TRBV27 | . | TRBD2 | TGTGCCAGCAGTTTTTTTAGCGGGAGCACAGATACGCAGTATTTT | CASSFFSGSTDTQYF
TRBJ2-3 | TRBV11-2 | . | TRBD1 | TGTGCCAGCAGCCAGGGGACAGGTATCACGGATACGCAGTATTTT | CASSQGTGITDTQYF
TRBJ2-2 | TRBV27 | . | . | TGTGCCAGCAGTCAGTTGGCGACTCCCGCAGGCTACACCGGGGAGCTGTTTTTT | CASSQLATPAGYTGELFF
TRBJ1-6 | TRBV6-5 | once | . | TGTGCCAGCAGAGACATGAATTCACCCCTCCACTTT | CASRDMNSPLHF
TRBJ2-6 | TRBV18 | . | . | TGTGCCAGCTCACCGCGCGAAGTATCTGGGGCCAACGTCCTGACTTTC | CASSPREVSGANVLTF
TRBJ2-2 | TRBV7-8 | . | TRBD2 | TGTGCCAGCTCAAGGACTAGCGGGACCACCGGGGAGCTGTTTTTT | CASSRTSGTTGELFF
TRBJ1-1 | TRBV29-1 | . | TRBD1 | TGCAGCGTGGGACAGGGGAGGAACACTGAAGCTTTCTTT | CSVGQGRNTEAFF
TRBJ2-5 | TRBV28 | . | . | TGTGCCAGCAGATTCGGGGAGACCCAGTACTTC | CASRFGETQYF
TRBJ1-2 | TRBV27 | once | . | TGTGCCAGCAGTTTAGTCTGGGGTTCCCATCGCTCTAACTATGGCTACACCTTC | CASSLVWGSHRSNYGYTF
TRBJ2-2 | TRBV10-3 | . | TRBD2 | TGTGCCATCAGGGGCGGCGGGAGAGGCACCGGGGAGCTGTTTTTT | CAIRGGGRGTGELFF
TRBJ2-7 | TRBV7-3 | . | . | TGTGCCAGCAGCCCCGGGCAGGTTATGAGCGAGCAGTACTTC | CASSPGQVMSEQYF
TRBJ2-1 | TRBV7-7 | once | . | TGTGCTAGCAGCTCACTTCGGGGCGAGCAGTTCTTC | CASSSLRGEQFF
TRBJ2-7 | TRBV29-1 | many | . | TGCAGCGTTACTCCAGGGGATAGGTCTCTCGAGCAGTACTTC | CSVTPGDRSLEQYF
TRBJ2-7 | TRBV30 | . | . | TGTGCCTGGAGTGTAAGTCTAGCGTACACCTACGAGCAGTACTTC | CAWSVSLAYTYEQYF
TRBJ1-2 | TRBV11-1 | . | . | TGTGCCAGCAGCTTAGGCGGACTGGGTGGCTACACCTTC | CASSLGGLGGYTF
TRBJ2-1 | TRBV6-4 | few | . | TGTGCCAGCAGTGATGAGGTAGCTAGTATGAATGAGCAGTTCTTC | CASSDEVASMNEQFF
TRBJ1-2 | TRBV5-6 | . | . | TGTGCCAGCAGCTCCTATTGGGTAGAAAGTAACTATGGCTACACCTTC | CASSSYWVESNYGYTF
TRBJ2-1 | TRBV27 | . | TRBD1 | TGTGCCAGCAGTTCGGGGACAGATTACAATGAGCAGTTCTTC | CASSSGTDYNEQFF
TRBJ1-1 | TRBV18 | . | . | TGTGCCAGCTCACCAGAACAGGAAAACACTGAAGCTTTCTTT | CASSPEQENTEAFF
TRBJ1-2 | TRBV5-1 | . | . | TGCGCCAGCAGCTTGATGGGCAGGGTAGACTATGGCTACACCTTC | CASSLMGRVDYGYTF
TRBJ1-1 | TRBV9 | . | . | TGTGCCAGCAGCGTAGTAGGTAGGGACACTGAAGCTTTCTTT | CASSVVGRDTEAFF
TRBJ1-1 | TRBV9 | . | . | TGTGCCAGCAGCGGCCGGGCCGTGGAAGCTTTCTTT | CASSGRAVEAFF
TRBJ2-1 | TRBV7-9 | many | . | TGTGCCAGCATGGAGGCTAGCGTATACAATGAGCAGTTCTTC | CASMEASVYNEQFF